These T cell receptor beta chains were read from a single sample in a study of T cell responses to AZD1222 COVID-19 vaccine. The table came from immunoSEQ multiplex PCR; TCRdb's copy has only in-frame clones and leaves some out. The sample has 150,000 to 200,000 clones; about 92% are singletons. Material: peripheral blood, obtained on day 0 of AZD1222 vaccination. The receptors stem from an adult in good health. CDR3s include the opening cysteine and the closing phenylalanine or tryptophan. Each record gives: V gene, J gene, CDR3 protein.

TRBV6-5	TRBJ2-7	CASSYFSQGAREQYF
TRBV2	TRBJ1-1	CASCGRLNTEAFF
TRBV4-2	TRBJ1-2	CASSQDSRTYYGYTF
TRBV18	TRBJ2-7	CASSPTPPGGGYEQYF
TRBV5-1	TRBJ2-7	CASKEQGGSYEQYF
TRBV6-5	TRBJ2-5	CASRGPGKETQYF
TRBV28	TRBJ1-6	CASSEQRWGGPPLHF
TRBV9	TRBJ2-7	CASSVSGTYEQYF
TRBV6-2/TRBV6-3	TRBJ2-3	CASSYSSTDTQYF
TRBV29-1	TRBJ1-2	CSVGEGTGYGYTF
TRBV29-1	TRBJ1-1	CSVGAGRYTEAFF
TRBV5-1	TRBJ2-3	CASSLGVAGAPTDTQYF
TRBV9	TRBJ2-3	CASSSPTGGSTDTQYF
TRBV19	TRBJ1-5	CASTPRGDINQPQHF
TRBV18	TRBJ1-2	CASSPPGVDGGYTF
TRBV19	TRBJ2-5	CASSAKRGLAEQETQYF
TRBV5-5	TRBJ1-1	CASSLGPRQPNTEAFF